Shown below are 26 T cell receptor beta chains from a single sample sequenced in a study of CD8 T cells in ankylosing spondylitis. These receptors are not linked to any known antigen. Findings and limits, study-wide: There was a TCR beta motif, made of eight highly homologous variants, that appeared characteristic of ankylosing spondylitis blood.

TCRdb reanalysed the 5' RACE reads using MiXCR and keeps one entry per CDR3 protein. The table includes about 750,000 distinct CDR3 sequences, 19% detected once. Sequenced input: blood, either unsorted or a sorted T cell fraction (not recorded which). Receptors were obtained from a male donor with ankylosing spondylitis.

This sequence joins TRBV20-1 and TRBJ1-2; 8 positions match TRBD1. V lost 4 bases, J lost 4 bases, and 5 bases stayed unmatched. Germline V gene data show CDR1 as DFQATT and CDR2 as SNEGSKA (reference sequence). This CDR3 contains 13 residues. The CDR3 DNA reads TGCAGTGCTACCGACAGGGGCAGCTATGGCTACACCTTC. It yields the protein CSATDRGSYGYTF.

The chain recombines TRBV28 with TRBJ2-1; 12 bases are shared with TRBD1. Germline V gene data show CDR1 as MDHEN and CDR2 as SYDVKM. V trimming: 5 bases; J trimming: 7 bases; junction bases outside the gene matches: 15. The CDR3 has 18 amino acids. This CDR3 is CASSLRDRGRVKGNEQFF. The CDR3 nucleotides read TGTGCCAGCAGTCTTAGGGACAGGGGGCGCGTTAAGGGAAATGAGCAGTTCTTC. Combining the CDR3 with reference TRBV28 and TRBJ2-1 gives the whole variable domain DVKVTQSSRYLVKRTGEKVFLECVQDMDHENMFWYRQDPGLGLRLIYFSYDVKMKEKGDIPEGYSVSREKKERFSLILESASTNQTSMYLCASSLRDRGRVKGNEQFFGPGTRLTVL.

This clonotype was counted only a few times. V and J are TRBV6-2 or TRBV6-3 and TRBJ1-2; D is unresolved. This CDR3 spans 13 amino acids. Germline V gene sequence: CDR1 MNHEY, CDR2 SVGEGT. The V end lost 0 bases, the J end lost 8 bases, and 10 bases lay between the germline ends. CDR3 coding DNA: TGTGCCAGCAGTTACTCAGGGATGCGGGGCTACACCTTC. This encodes CASSYSGMRGYTF.

The rearrangement joins TRBV19 to TRBJ2-5, with 7 bases matching TRBD1. Germline CDR1 reads LNHDA; CDR2 reads SQIVND (reference sequence). V shed 5 bases and J 1 base; nucleotides not matched to a gene: 7. CDR3 length equals 15 residues. The CDR3 bases are TGTGCCAGTAGTGCCCAGGGACAGATCCAAGAGACCCAGTACTTC. Amino acid sequence: CASSAQGQIQETQYF.

This clonotype showed up many times. This chain links TRBV4-3 with TRBJ2-2; either TRBD1 or TRBD2 may supply D (6 bases each). The V gene lost 2 bases and the J gene lost 5 bases, with 12 bases spanning the gap. The CDR3 consists of 15 residues. Germline CDR1 is LGHNA and CDR2 is YSLEER. The chain's CDR3 is CASSQLDSGTGELFF. CDR3 sequence (DNA): TGCGCCAGCAGCCAACTGGACAGCGGGACCGGGGAGCTGTTTTTT.

This clonotype was recorded a few times. The chain combines TRBV18 with TRBJ2-5, with D tentatively TRBD1 (6 bases). Trimming shortened V by 4 bases and J by 3 bases, and 12 bases separated the two germline ends. CDR1 is KGHSH, CDR2 LQKENI, per germline. CDR3 length equals 14 residues. In DNA, the CDR3 is TGTGCCAGCTCACGCCGGGACAACAAAGAGACCCAGTACTTC. Translating it yields CASSRRDNKETQYF.

In its sample, this clonotype was seen a few times. V usage is TRBV7-6 and J usage is TRBJ2-5, with D hard to call. The CDR3 loop spans 14 amino acids. The germline V gene has CDR1 SGHVS and CDR2 FNYEAQ. V lost 4 bases and J 7 bases, leaving 16 bases between the germline ends. The CDR3 spells CASSSLSSTLTQYF. The CDR3, as DNA: TGTGCCAGCAGCTCGCTGAGTTCAACCCTGACCCAGTACTTC.

The chain is built from TRBV18 and TRBJ2-4, with D tentatively TRBD2 (5 bases). Germline V CDR1 and CDR2: KGHSH, LQKENI. CDR3 length equals 16 residues. Trimming removed 1 base from V and 3 bases from J, with 13 bases in between. The CDR3 region is CASSPQEAGNKNIQYF. The CDR3 DNA sequence: TGTGCCAGCTCACCACAGGAGGCAGGAAACAAAAACATTCAGTACTTC.

The CDR3 sequence is CASSSDRLTNTGELFF. The CDR3 nucleotides are TGTGCCAGCAGCTCAGACAGATTGACGAACACCGGGGAGCTGTTTTTT. This rearrangement joins TRBV6-1 to TRBJ2-2, with D possibly matching TRBD1 (5 bases). The CDR3 has 16 amino acids. The germline gives CDR1 MNHNS, CDR2 SASEGT. V was pared by 6 bases and J by 0 bases, with 14 bases between.

The chain recombines TRBV20-1 with TRBJ2-5, with 10 bases fitting TRBD2. The CDR3 is made up of 14 amino acids. Germline loops: CDR1 DFQATT, CDR2 SNEGSKA (reference sequence). Trimming at V came to 6 bases and at J to 1 base, leaving 5 bases not matched to a gene. The CDR3 nucleotides are TGCAGTGCCAGGACTAGCGGTGCCCAAGAGACCCAGTACTTC. It is translated as CSARTSGAQETQYF.

The table lists this clonotype with a few counts. The V gene is TRBV5-1, the J gene TRBJ1-1; possible D gene TRBD1, 5 bases. Trimming pared 0 bases from V and 10 bases from J, leaving 13 bases between. This CDR3 comprises 13 residues. Germline V CDR1 and CDR2: SGHRS, YFSETQ. This CDR3 is CASSLVGDRVAFF. The CDR3 DNA is TGCGCCAGCAGCTTGGTGGGGGACCGGGTAGCTTTCTTT. Full variable domain (rest looked up from reference TRBV5-1 and TRBJ1-1): KAGVTQTPRYLIKTRGQQVTLSCSPISGHRSVSWYQQTPGQGLQFLFEYFSETQRNKGNFPGRFSGRQFSNSRSEMNVSTLELGDSALYLCASSLVGDRVAFFGQGTRLTVV.

The CDR3 coding sequence is TGTGCCAGCAGCGACGAATCGACAGGGGCTGATGAGCAGTTCTTC. It is translated as CASSDESTGADEQFF. The V gene is TRBV7-9, the J gene TRBJ2-1; the match to TRBD1 covers 8 bases. V was pared by 5 bases and J by 8 bases, with 11 bases of the junction left unmatched. CDR3 length: 15 amino acids. CDR1 is SEHNR and CDR2 is FQNEAQ in the germline V gene (reference sequence).

The chain is built from TRBV20-1 and TRBJ1-6; no definite D call. The germline V gene encodes CDR1 DFQATT and CDR2 SNEGSKA (reference sequence). With 0 bases removed from V and 7 bases from J, the gap between germline ends came to 10 bases. This CDR3 is 14 amino acids long. This CDR3 reads CSARESGWNSPLHF. CDR3 coding DNA: TGCAGTGCTAGAGAATCGGGGTGGAATTCACCCCTCCACTTT.

This clonotype turned up a few times. The J gene is TRBJ1-2, the V gene TRBV18; 9 bases are a match to TRBD1. The J segment lost 8 bases and the V segment lost 5 bases, leaving 6 bases of the junction unmatched. The length of the CDR3 is 13 residues. Germline-derived CDR1 and CDR2 are KGHSH and LQKENI. CDR3 bases: TGTGCCAGCTCAGGGACAGGGTTGATCGGCTACACCTTC. Protein sequence: CASSGTGLIGYTF.

A few counts support this clonotype. The V and J genes are TRBV6-5 and TRBJ1-2, with D tentatively TRBD1 (5 bases). The CDR3 loop spans 13 amino acids. Between the trimmed V and J ends, which lost 2 bases and 7 bases, there was a span of 11 bases. From germline, CDR1 is MNHEY and CDR2 SVGAGI. In DNA, the CDR3 is TGTGCCAGCAGTTACAGGGGCGGACCTGGCTACACCTTC. Translating it yields CASSYRGGPGYTF.

The DNA of the CDR3 is TGTGCCAGCAGTTTATTGCTACAGCGGGGGGATAGCTCCTACAATGAGCAGTTCTTC. Residues: CASSLLLQRGDSSYNEQFF. The chain carries TRBV12-3 or TRBV12-4 and TRBJ2-1; 9 bases are a match to TRBD2. Trimming at V came to 2 bases and at J to 0 bases, leaving 11 bases not matched to a gene. This CDR3 has 19 amino acids.

This clonotype was seen a handful of times. V usage is TRBV5-1 and J usage is TRBJ1-1; D is perhaps TRBD1 (6 bases). The germline V and J ends were trimmed by 0 bases and 0 bases, with 15 bases remaining between them. The CDR3 is 17 residues long. CDR1 and CDR2 (germline): SGHRS, YFSETQ. The CDR3 reads CASSLALNRDLNTEAFF. CDR3 DNA: TGCGCCAGCAGCTTGGCCCTCAACAGGGACCTGAACACTGAAGCTTTCTTT.

The chain recombines TRBV6-1 with TRBJ2-7, with 7 bases identical to TRBD1. Looked up from germline, CDR1 is MNHNS and CDR2 is SASEGT. The CDR3 runs to 17 residues. V dropped 6 bases and J dropped 1; count of bases not matched to a gene: 15. The CDR3 DNA reads as TGTGCCAGCAGGGATCTACGAGGGGGCTACGATTCCTACGAGCAGTACTTC. Its translation: CASRDLRGGYDSYEQYF.

There are a few counts of this clonotype. The chain employs TRBV6-5 and TRBJ2-7, with 7 nucleotides matching TRBD1. Germline CDR1 and CDR2: MNHEY and SVGAGI. The J segment lost 0 bases and the V segment lost 4 bases, leaving 9 bases of the junction unmatched. This CDR3 spans 16 amino acids. CDR3 nucleotides: TGTGCCAGCAGTTCCTCGAGGGGGCCTCTCTCCTACGAGCAGTACTTC. The encoded protein is CASSSSRGPLSYEQYF.

Only a few counts were recorded for this clonotype. The V and J genes are TRBV5-1 and TRBJ2-3; possibly TRBD2 for D (5 bases). The CDR3 loop spans 15 amino acids. V gave up 4 bases and J gave up 6 bases, with 18 bases separating them. Germline lookup yields CDR1 SGHRS and CDR2 YFSETQ. CDR3 residues: CASSLEGAGGDTQYF. For the CDR3, the DNA is TGCGCCAGCAGCCTGGAAGGCGCGGGCGGGGATACGCAGTATTTT.

This chain joins TRBV7-3 and TRBJ2-1, with TRBD2 matching 10 bases. This CDR3 contains 15 residues. Germline CDR1 and CDR2: SGHTA and FQGTGA. Trimming removed 5 bases from V and 9 bases from J; junction bases left unmatched: 10. The CDR3 region is CASSPSGGPASEQFF. CDR3 DNA sequence: TGTGCCAGCAGCCCTAGCGGGGGCCCCGCCAGTGAGCAGTTCTTC.

Only a few counts were recorded for this clonotype. This CDR3 is CASSSLRYRYPHDPNTEAFF. The CDR3 DNA follows: TGTGCCAGCAGCTCCCTGCGTTACAGGTATCCACATGACCCGAACACTGAAGCTTTCTTT. V and J are TRBV11-2 and TRBJ1-1; D perhaps matches TRBD1 (5 bases). Trimming left V 4 bases short and J 1 base short, with 28 bases between. The CDR3 length is 20 residues. Germline CDR1 reads SGHAT; CDR2 reads FQNNGV.

This clonotype showed up just a few times. The chain links TRBV19 to TRBJ1-5, with TRBD1 matching 9 bases. The CDR3 runs 13 residues. Germline trimming cut 5 bases from V and 6 bases from J; bases unmatched to any gene: 2. The germline V gene has CDR1 LNHDA and CDR2 SQIVND (reference sequence). The CDR3 loop is CASSRQGVQPQHF. As DNA, the CDR3 is TGTGCCAGTAGTCGACAGGGGGTTCAGCCCCAGCATTTT.

V usage is TRBV10-3 and J usage is TRBJ2-2; either TRBD1 or TRBD2 may supply D (5 bases each). Trimming took 2 bases from V and 6 from J, leaving 22 bases between them. Germline-derived CDR1 and CDR2 are ENHRY and SYGVKD. The CDR3 spans 18 residues. CDR3 in DNA: TGTGCCATCAGTGAGGTGGGGGATGGGTTTGGCGGTGCCGGGGAGCTGTTTTTT. Its translation is CAISEVGDGFGGAGELFF.

This chain joins TRBV29-1 and TRBJ2-7; TRBD1 might be the D (6 bases). The CDR3 runs to 15 residues. Trimming cost V 7 bases and J 1 base, with 20 bases left between them. Germline V gene lookup returns CDR1 SQVTM and CDR2 ANQGSEA. Written as DNA, the CDR3 is TGCAGCGCCGCGCTCGGGGACACCTATTCCTACGAGCAGTACTTC. It yields the protein CSAALGDTYSYEQYF.

This clonotype was found a few times. The chain is built from TRBV29-1 and TRBJ2-3, with D perhaps TRBD2 (6 bases). In germline, CDR1 is SQVTM, CDR2 ANQGSEA. The CDR3 has 18 residues. The V end lost 2 bases, the J end lost 2 bases, and 23 bases lay between the germline ends. CDR3 amino acids: CSVEPGGRPLLYTDTQYF. The CDR3 nucleotides read TGCAGCGTTGAACCCGGGGGACGCCCCTTGCTTTACACAGATACGCAGTATTTT.